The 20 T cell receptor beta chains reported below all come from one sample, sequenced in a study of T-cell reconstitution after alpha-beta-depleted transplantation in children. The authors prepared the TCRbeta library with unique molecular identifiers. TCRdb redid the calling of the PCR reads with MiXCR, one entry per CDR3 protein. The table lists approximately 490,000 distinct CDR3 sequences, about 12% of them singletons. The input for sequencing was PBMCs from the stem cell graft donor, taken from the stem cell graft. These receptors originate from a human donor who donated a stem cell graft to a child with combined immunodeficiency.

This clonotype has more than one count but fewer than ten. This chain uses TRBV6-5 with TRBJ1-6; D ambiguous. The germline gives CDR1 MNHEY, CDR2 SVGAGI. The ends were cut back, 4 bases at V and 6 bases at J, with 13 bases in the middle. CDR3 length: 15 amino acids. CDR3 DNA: TGTGCCAGCAGTTCTCGACGGTTTACTAATTCACCCCTCCACTTT. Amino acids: CASSSRRFTNSPLHF.

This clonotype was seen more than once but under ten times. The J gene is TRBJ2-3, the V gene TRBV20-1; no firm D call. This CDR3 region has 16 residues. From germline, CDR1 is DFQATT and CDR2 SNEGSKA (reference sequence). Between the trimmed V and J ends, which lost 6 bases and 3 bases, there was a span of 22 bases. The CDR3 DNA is TGCAGTGCCTCAAGAGGCTACAGAGCTTCGACAGATACGCAGTATTTT. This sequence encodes CSASRGYRASTDTQYF.

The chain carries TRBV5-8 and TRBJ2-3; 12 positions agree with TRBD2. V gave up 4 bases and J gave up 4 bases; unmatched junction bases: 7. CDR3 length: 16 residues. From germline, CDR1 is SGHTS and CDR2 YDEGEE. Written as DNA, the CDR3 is TGTGCCAGCAGCCGACTAGCGGGGGCCGTGGCAGATACGCAGTATTTT. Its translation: CASSRLAGAVADTQYF. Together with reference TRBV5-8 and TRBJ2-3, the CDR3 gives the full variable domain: EAGVTQSPTHLIKTRGQQATLRCSPISGHTSVYWYQQALGLGLQFLLWYDEGEERNRGNFPPRFSGRQFPNYSSELNVNALELEDSALYLCASSRLAGAVADTQYFGPGTRLTVL.

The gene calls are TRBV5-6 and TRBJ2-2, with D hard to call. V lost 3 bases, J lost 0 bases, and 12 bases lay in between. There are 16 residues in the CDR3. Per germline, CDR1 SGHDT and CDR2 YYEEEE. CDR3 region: CASSSPGGTNTGELFF. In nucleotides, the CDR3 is TGTGCCAGCAGCTCCCCGGGTGGGACGAACACCGGGGAGCTGTTTTTT.

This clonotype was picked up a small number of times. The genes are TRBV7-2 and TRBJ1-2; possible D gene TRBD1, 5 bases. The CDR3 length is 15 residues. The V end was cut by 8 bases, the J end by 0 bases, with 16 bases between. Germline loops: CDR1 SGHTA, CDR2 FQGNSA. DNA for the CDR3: TGTGCCAGCGATCTTGGGGCAGGGACTAACTATGGCTACACCTTC. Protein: CASDLGAGTNYGYTF.

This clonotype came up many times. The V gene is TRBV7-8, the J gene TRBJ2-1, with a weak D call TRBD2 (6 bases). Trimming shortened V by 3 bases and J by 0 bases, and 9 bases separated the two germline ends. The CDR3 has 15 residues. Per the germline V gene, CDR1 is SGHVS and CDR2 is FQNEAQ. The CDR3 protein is CASSLGGTSYNEQFF. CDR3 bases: TGTGCCAGCAGCTTGGGCGGGACCTCCTACAATGAGCAGTTCTTC.

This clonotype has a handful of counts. This CDR3 reads CSVAAGQETQYF. CDR3 DNA: TGCAGCGTAGCAGCGGGGCAAGAGACCCAGTACTTC. V usage is TRBV29-1 and J usage is TRBJ2-5, with TRBD2 matching over 7 bases. The CDR3 runs 12 residues. Germline V gene lookup returns CDR1 SQVTM and CDR2 ANQGSEA. Trimming took 6 bases from V and 2 from J; bases not matched to a gene: 3.

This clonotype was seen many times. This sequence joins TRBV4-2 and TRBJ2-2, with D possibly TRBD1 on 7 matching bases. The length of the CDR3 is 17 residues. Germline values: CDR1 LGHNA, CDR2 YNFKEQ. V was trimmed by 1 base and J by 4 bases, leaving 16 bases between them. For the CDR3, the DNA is TGTGCCAGCAGCCAAGTAGGAGGGGGCCCCTTCACCGGGGAGCTGTTTTTT. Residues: CASSQVGGGPFTGELFF.

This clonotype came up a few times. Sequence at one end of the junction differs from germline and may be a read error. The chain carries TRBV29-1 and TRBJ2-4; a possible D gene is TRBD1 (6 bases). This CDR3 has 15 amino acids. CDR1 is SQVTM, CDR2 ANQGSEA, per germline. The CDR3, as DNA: TGCAGCGTAGAAGACACCACAGGGTACAAAAACATTCAGTACTTC. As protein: CSVEDTTGYKNIQYF.

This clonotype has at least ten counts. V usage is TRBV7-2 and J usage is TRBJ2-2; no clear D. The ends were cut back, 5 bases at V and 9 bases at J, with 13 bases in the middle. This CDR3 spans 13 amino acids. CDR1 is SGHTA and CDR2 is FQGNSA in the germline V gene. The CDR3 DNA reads TGTGCCAGCAGCCAGAGGTCCGACAGGGAGCTGTTTTTT. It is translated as CASSQRSDRELFF.

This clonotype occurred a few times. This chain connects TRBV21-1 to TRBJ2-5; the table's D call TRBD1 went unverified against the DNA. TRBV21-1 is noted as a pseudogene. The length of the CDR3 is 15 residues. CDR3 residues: CASSIKLRTPQTQYF. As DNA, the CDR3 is TGTGCCAGCAGCATAAAATTAAGGACCCCTCAGACCCAGTACTTC.

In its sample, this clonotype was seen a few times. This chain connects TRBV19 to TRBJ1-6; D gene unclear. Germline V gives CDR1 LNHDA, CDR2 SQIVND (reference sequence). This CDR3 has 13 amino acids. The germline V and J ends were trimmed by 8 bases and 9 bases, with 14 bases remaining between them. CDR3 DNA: TGTGCCAGTGCCTCAGGCCGGACTTCACCCCTCCACTTT. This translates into CASASGRTSPLHF.

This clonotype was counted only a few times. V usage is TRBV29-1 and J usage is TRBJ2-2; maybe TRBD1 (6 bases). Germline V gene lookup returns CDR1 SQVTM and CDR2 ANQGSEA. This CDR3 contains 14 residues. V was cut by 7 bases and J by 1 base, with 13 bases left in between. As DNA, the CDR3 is TGCAGCGCGGAGACAGGAGGGAACACCGGGGAGCTGTTTTTT. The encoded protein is CSAETGGNTGELFF.

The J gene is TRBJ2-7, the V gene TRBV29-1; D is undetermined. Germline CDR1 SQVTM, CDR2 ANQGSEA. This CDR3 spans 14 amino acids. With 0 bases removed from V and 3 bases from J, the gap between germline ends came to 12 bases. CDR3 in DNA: TGCAGCGTTGAAGATTCGGCAACAAACTACGAGCAGTACTTC. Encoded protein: CSVEDSATNYEQYF.

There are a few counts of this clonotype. The CDR3 reads CASSIGGRYEQYF. The CDR3 nucleotides read TGTGCCAGCAGCATAGGCGGGAGGTACGAGCAGTACTTC. The chain recombines TRBV7-2 with TRBJ2-7, with 8 bases that match TRBD2. The CDR3 consists of 13 residues. Germline trimming cut 5 bases from V and 4 bases from J; bases unmatched to any gene: 4. Germline CDR1 reads SGHTA; CDR2 reads FQGNSA.

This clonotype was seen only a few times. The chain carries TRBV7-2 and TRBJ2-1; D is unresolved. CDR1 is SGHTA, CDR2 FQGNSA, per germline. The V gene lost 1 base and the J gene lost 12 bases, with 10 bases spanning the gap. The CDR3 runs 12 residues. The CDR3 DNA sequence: TGTGCCAGCAGCTTAGGGTGGGGTACGCAGTTCTTC. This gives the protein CASSLGWGTQFF.

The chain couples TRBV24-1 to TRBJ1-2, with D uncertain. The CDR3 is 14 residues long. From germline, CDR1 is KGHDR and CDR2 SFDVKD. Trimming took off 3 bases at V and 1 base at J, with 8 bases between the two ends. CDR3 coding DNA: TGTGCCACCAGTGATCTGACCCTTAACTATGGCTACACCTTC. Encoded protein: CATSDLTLNYGYTF.

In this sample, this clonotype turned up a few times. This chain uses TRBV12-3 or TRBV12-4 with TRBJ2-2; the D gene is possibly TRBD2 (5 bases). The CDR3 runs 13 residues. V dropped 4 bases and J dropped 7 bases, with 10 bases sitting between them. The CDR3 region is CASSYAGGGELFF. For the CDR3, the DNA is TGTGCCAGCAGTTATGCGGGTGGCGGGGAGCTGTTTTTT.

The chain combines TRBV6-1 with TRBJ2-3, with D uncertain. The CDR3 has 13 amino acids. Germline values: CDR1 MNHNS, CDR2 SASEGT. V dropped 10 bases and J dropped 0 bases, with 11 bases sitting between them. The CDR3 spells CATGESSTDTQYF. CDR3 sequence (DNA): TGTGCCACCGGCGAATCTAGCACAGATACGCAGTATTTT.

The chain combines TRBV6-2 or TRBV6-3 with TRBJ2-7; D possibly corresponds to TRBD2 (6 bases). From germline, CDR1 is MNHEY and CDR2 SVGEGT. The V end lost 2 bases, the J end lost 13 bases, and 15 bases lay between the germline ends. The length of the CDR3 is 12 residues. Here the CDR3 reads CASSYATSHLYF. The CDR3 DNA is TGTGCCAGCAGTTACGCTACTAGCCACCTCTACTTC.